This T cell receptor (beta chain) was retrieved from a study of blood T cells in healthy people across ages. Every donor contributed ten milliliters of peripheral blood by blood draw. With regard to this clonotype: Its antigen remains unknown.

Findings and limits, study-wide: A strong correlation between TCR beta diversity and naive T cell percentage was seen. More naive CD4+ cells and higher diversity were found in long-lived than in aged donors.

Trimming left V 2 bases short and J 5 bases short, with 7 bases between. The length of the CDR3 is 13 residues. Germline assignment: CDR1 MNHEY and CDR2 SVGAGI. Next came a second PCR, run for about 7 to 12 cycles, which used a sample-barcoded 5' primer along with a J-beta primer mix. TCRdb re-analysed the 5' RACE reads in MiXCR, keeping a single row per CDR3 protein. The data contain about 290,000 distinct CDR3 sequences, roughly 26% of them seen just once; the ten biggest clones take up over 25%. The chain couples TRBV6-5 to TRBJ1-5; D remains unclear. The sample taken for sequencing was blood. This clonotype was sampled from a woman in her 70s in good health. In nucleotides, the CDR3 is TGTGCCAGCAGTTACGAGCGGGATCAGCCCCAGCATTTT. Protein sequence: CASSYERDQPQHF.